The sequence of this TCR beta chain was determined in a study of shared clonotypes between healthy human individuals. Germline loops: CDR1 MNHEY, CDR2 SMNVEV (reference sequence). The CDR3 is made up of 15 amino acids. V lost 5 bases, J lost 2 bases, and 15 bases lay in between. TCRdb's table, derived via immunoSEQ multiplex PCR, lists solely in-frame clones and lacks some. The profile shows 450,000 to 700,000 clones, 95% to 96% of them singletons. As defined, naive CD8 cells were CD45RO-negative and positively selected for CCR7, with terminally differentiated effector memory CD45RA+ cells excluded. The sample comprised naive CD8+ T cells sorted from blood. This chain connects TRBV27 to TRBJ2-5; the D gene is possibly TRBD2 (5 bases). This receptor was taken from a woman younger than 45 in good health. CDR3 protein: CASSPSGGGQETQYF. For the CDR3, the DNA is TGTGCCAGCAGTCCCTCCGGCGGAGGTCAAGAGACCCAGTACTTC.